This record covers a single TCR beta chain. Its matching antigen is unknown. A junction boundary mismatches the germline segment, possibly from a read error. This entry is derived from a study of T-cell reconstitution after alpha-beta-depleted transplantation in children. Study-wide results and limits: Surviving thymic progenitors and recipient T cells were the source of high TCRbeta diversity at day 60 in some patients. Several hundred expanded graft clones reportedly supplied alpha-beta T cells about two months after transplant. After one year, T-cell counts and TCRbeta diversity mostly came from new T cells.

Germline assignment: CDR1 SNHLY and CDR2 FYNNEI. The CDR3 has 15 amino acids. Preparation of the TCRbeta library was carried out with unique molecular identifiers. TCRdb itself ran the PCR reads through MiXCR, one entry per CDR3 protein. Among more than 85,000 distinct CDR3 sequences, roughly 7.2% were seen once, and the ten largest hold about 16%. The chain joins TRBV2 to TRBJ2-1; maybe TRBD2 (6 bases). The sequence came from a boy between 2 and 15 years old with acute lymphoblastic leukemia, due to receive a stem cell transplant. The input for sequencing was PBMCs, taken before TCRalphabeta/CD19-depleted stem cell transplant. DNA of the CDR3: TGTGCCAGCAGTGAAGGGGGGGAACCCTACAATGAGCTGTTCTTC. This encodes CASSEGGEPYNELFF. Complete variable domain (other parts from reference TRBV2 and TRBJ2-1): EPEVTQTPSHQVTQMGQEVILRCVPISNHLYFYWYRQILGQKVEFLVSFYNNEISEKSEIFDDQFSVERPDGSNFTLKIRSTKLEDSAMYFCASSEGGEPYNELFFGPGTRLTVL.